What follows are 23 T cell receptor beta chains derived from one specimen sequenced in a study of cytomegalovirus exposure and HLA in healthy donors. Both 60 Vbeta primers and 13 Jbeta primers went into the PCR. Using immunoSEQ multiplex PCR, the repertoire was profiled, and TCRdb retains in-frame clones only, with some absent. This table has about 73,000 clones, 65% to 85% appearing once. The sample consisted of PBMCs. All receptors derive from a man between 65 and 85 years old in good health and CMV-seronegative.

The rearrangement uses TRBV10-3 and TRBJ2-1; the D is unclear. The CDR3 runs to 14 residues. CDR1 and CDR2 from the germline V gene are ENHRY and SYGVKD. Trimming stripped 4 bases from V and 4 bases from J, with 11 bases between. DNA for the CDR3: TGTGCCATCAGTGGGCTCGAGGCTTACAATGAGCAGTTCTTC. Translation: CAISGLEAYNEQFF.

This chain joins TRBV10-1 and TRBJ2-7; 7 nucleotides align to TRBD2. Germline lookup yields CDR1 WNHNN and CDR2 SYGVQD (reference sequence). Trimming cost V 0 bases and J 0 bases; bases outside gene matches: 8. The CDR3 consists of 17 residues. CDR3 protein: CASSESWAGDISYEQYF. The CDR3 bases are TGCGCCAGCAGTGAGTCCTGGGCGGGGGATATCTCCTACGAGCAGTACTTC.

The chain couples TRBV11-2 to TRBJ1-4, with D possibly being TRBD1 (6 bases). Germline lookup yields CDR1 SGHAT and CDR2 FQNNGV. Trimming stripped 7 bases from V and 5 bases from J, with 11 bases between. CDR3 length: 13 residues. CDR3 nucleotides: TGTGCCAGCAACAGGGTGGGGAATGAAAAACTGTTTTTT. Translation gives CASNRVGNEKLFF.

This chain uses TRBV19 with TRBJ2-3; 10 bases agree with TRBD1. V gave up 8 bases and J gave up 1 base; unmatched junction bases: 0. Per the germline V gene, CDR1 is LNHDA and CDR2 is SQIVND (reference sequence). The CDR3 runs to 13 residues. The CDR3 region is CASGTGGTDTQYF. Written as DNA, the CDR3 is TGTGCCAGTGGGACAGGGGGCACAGATACGCAGTATTTT.

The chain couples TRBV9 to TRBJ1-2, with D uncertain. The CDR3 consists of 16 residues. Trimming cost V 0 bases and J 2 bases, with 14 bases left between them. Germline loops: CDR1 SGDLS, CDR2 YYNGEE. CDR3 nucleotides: TGTGCCAGCAGCGTAGGTCAAGCCCCCCGGAACTATGGCTACACCTTC. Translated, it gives CASSVGQAPRNYGYTF.

Here the CDR3 reads CASSLGGGPSTDTQYF. DNA for the CDR3: TGTGCCAGCAGCTTAGGAGGGGGTCCTAGCACAGATACGCAGTATTTT. The rearrangement joins TRBV11-2 to TRBJ2-3, with a tentative D call TRBD1 (6 bases). V was clipped by 1 base and J by 0 bases, with 11 bases between them. The CDR3 loop spans 16 amino acids. Germline V gives CDR1 SGHAT, CDR2 FQNNGV.

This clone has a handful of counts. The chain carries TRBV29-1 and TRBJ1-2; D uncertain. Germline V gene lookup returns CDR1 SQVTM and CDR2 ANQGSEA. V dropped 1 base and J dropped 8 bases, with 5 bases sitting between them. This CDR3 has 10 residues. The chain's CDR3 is CSVEVPGYTF. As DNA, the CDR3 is TGCAGCGTTGAAGTCCCAGGCTACACCTTC.

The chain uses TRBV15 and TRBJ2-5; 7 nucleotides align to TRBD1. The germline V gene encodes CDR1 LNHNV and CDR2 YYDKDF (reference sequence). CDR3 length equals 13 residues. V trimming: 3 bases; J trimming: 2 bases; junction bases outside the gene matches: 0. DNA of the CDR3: TGTGCCACCAGCAGGGGACAGCAAGAGACCCAGTACTTC. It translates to CATSRGQQETQYF.

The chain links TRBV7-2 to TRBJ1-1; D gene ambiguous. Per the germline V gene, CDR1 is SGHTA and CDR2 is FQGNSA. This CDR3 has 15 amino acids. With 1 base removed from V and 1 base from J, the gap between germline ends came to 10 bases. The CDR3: CASSLDTGSNTEAFF. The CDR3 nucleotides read TGTGCCAGCAGCTTAGATACGGGGTCGAACACTGAAGCTTTCTTT.

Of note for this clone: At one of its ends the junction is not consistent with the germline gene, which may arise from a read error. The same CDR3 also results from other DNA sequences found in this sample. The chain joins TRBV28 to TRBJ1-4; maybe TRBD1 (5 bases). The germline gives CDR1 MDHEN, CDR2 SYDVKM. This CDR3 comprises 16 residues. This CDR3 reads CASSLWGTGVEEKLFF. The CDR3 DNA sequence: TGTGCCAGCAGTTTATGGGGTACGGGGGTGGAGGAAAAACTATTTTTT.

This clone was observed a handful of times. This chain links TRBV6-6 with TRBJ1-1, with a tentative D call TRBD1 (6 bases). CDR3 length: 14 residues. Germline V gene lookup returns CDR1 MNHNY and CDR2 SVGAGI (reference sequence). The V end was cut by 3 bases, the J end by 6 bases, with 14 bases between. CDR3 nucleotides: TGTGCCAGCAGTTATGAGACAGGATCCCCTGAAGCTTTCTTT. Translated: CASSYETGSPEAFF.

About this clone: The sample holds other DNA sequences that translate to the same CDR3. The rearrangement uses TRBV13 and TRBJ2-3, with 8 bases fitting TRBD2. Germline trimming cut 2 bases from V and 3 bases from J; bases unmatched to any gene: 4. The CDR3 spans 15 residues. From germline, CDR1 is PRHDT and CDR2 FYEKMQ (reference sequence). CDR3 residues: CASSLSGGMTDTQYF. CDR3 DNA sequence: TGTGCCAGCAGCTTATCGGGGGGGATGACAGATACGCAGTATTTT.

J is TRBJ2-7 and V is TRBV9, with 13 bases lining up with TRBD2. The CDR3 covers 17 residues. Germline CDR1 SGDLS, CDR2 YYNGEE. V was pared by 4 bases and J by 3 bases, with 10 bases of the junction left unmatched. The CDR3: CASSLSSGTSGIYEQYF. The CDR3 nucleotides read TGTGCCAGCAGCCTCTCCTCCGGGACTAGCGGGATCTACGAGCAGTACTTC.

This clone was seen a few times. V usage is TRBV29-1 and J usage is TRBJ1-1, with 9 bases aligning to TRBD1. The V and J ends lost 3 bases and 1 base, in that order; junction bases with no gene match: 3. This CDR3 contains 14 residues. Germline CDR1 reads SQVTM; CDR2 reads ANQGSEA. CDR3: CSVDPGQGNTEAFF. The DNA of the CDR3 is TGCAGCGTTGACCCGGGACAGGGGAACACTGAAGCTTTCTTT.

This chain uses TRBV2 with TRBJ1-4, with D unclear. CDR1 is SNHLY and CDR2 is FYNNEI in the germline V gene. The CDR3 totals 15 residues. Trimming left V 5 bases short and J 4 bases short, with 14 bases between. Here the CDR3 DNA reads TGTGCCAGCAGTCTTAGGGAGGCCCTTAATGAAAAACTGTTTTTT. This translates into CASSLREALNEKLFF. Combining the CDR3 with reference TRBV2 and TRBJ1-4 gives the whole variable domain EPEVTQTPSHQVTQMGQEVILRCVPISNHLYFYWYRQILGQKVEFLVSFYNNEISEKSEIFDDQFSVERPDGSNFTLKIRSTKLEDSAMYFCASSLREALNEKLFFGSGTQLSVL.

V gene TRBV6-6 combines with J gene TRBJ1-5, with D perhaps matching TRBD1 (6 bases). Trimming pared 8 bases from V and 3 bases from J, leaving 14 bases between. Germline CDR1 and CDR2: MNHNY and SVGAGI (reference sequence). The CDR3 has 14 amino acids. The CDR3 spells CASGHGQSNQPQHF. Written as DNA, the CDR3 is TGTGCCAGCGGGCATGGACAGTCCAATCAGCCCCAGCATTTT.

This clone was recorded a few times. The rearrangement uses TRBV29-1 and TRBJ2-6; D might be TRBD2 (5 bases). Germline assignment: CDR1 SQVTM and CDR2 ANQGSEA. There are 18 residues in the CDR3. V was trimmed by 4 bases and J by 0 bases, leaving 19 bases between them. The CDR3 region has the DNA TGCAGCGTTGGCGCGGAGGACTTGGACTTCTCTGGGGCCAACGTCCTGACTTTC. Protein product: CSVGAEDLDFSGANVLTF.

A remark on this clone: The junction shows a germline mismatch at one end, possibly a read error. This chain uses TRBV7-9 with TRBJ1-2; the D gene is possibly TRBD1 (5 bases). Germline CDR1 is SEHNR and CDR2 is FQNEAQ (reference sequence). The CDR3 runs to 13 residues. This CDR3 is CSSSLETGWGYTF. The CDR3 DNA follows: TGTTCCAGCAGCTTAGAAACAGGCTGGGGCTACACCTTC.

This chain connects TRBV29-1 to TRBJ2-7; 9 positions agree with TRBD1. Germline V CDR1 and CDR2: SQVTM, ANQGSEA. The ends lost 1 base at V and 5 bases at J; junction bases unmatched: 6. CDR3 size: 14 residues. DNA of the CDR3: TGCAGCGTTGAAGCGGAGACAGGGGGAGACGAGCAGTACTTC. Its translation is CSVEAETGGDEQYF.

CDR3 sequence: CASSSSAGGAGEQYF. The CDR3 region has the DNA TGTGCCAGCAGCTCATCAGCCGGGGGGGCTGGTGAGCAGTACTTC. The chain recombines TRBV7-2 with TRBJ2-7, with 8 bases that match TRBD2. This CDR3 has 15 amino acids. Per germline, CDR1 SGHTA and CDR2 FQGNSA. With V trimmed by 4 bases and J by 7 bases, 12 bases remained unmatched.

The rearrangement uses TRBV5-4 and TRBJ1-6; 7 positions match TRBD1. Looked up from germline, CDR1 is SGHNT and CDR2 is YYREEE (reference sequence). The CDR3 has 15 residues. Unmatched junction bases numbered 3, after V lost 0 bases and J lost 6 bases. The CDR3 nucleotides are TGTGCCAGCAGCTTGGAACAGGGGTTTAATTCACCCCTCCACTTT. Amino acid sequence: CASSLEQGFNSPLHF.

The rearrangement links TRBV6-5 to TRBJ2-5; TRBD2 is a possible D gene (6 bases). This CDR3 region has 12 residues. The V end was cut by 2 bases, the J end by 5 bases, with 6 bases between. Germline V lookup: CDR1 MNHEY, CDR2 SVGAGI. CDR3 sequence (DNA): TGTGCCAGCAGTTACCGGGGGGAGACCCAGTACTTC. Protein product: CASSYRGETQYF.

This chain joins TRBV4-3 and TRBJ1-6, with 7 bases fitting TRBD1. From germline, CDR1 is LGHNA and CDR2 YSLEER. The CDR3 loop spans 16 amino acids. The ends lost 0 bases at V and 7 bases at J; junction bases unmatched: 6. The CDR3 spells CASSQETGLWNSPLHF. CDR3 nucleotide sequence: TGCGCCAGCAGCCAAGAGACAGGGCTTTGGAATTCACCCCTCCACTTT.